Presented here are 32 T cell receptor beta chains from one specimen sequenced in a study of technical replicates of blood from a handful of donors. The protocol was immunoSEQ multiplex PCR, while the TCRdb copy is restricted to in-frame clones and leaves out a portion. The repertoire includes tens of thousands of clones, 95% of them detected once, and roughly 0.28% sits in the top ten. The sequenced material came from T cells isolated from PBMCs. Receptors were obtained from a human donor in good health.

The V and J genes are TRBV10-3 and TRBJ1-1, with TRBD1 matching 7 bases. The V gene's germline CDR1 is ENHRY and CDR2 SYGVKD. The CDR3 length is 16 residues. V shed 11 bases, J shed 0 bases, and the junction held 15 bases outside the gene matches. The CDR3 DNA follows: TGTGCCGCCTTAGGTGGGGACAGTAATATGAACACTGAAGCTTTCTTT. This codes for CAALGGDSNMNTEAFF.

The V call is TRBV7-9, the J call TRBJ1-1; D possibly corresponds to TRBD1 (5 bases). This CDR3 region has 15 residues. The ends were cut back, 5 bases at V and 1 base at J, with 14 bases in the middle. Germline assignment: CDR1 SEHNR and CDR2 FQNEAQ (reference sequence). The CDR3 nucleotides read TGTGCCAGCAGCGGCGAGCCAAGGGGGAACACTGAAGCTTTCTTT. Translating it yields CASSGEPRGNTEAFF. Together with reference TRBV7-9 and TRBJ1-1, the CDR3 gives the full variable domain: DTGVSQNPRHKITKRGQNVTFRCDPISEHNRLYWYRQTLGQGPEFLTYFQNEAQLEKSRLLSDRFSAERPKGSFSTLEIQRTEQGDSAMYLCASSGEPRGNTEAFFGQGTRLTVV.

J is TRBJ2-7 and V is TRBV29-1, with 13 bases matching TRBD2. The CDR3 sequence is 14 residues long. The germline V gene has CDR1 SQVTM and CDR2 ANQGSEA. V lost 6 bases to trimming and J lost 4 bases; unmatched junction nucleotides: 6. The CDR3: CSVRTSGRSYEQYF. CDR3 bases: TGCAGCGTCCGGACTAGCGGGAGATCGTACGAGCAGTACTTC.

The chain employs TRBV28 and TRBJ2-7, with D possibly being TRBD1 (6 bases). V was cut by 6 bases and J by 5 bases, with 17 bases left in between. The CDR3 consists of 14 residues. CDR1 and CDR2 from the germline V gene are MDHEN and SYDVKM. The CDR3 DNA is TGTGCCAGCAGCGAGACTGGGGCAGGGGACGAGCAGTACTTC. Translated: CASSETGAGDEQYF.

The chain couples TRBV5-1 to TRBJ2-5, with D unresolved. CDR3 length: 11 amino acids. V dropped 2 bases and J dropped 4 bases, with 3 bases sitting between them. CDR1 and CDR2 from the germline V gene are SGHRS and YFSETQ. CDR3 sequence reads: CASSFSETQYF. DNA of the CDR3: TGCGCCAGCAGCTTCTCAGAGACCCAGTACTTC.

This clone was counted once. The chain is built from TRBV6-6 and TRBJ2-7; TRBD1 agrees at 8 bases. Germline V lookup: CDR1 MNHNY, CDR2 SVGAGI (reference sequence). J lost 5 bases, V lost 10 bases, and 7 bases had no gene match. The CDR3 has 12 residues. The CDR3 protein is CATRDRIDEQYF. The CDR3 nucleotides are TGTGCCACCCGGGACAGGATAGACGAGCAGTACTTC.

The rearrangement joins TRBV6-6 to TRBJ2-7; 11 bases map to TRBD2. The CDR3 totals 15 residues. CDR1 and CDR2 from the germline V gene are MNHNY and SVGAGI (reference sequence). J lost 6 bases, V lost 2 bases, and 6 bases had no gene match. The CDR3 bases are TGTGCCAGCAGTTACAGTAGCGGGAGGGCCATCGAGCAGTACTTC. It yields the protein CASSYSSGRAIEQYF.

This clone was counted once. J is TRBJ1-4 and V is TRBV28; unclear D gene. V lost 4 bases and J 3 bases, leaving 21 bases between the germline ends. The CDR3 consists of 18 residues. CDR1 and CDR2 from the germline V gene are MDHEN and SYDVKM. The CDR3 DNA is TGTGCCAGCAGTTCCCGGGTTATAGGAGGCCTACCTAATGAAAAACTGTTTTTT. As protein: CASSSRVIGGLPNEKLFF.

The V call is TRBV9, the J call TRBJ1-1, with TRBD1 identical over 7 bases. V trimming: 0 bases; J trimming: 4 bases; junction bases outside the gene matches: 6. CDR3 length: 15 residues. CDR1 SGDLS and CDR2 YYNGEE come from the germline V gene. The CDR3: CASSVDWGTATEAFF. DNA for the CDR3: TGTGCCAGCAGCGTAGATTGGGGGACAGCCACTGAAGCTTTCTTT.

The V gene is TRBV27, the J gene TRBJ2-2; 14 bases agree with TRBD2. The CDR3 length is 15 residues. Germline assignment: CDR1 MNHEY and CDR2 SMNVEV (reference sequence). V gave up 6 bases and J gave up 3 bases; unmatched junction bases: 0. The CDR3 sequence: CASRGLAGDTGELFF. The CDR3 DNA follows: TGTGCCAGCAGGGGACTAGCGGGAGACACCGGGGAGCTGTTTTTT.

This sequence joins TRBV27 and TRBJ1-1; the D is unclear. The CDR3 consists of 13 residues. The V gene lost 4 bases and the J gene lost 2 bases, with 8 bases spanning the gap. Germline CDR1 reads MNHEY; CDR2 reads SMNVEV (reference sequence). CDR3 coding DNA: TGTGCCAGCAGTTATACGGGTAACACTGAAGCTTTCTTT. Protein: CASSYTGNTEAFF.

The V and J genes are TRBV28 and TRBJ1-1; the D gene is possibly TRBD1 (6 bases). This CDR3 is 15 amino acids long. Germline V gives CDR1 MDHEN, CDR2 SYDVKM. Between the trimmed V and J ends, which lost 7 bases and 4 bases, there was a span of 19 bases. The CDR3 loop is CASTGVSPRGTEAFF. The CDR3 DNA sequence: TGTGCCAGCACTGGGGTAAGCCCCAGGGGCACTGAAGCTTTCTTT.

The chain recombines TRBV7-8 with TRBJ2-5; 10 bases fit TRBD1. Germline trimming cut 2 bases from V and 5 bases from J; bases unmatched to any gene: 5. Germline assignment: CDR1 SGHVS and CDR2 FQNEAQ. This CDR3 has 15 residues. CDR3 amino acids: CASSLTGTGAETQYF. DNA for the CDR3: TGTGCCAGCAGCTTAACCGGGACAGGGGCGGAGACCCAGTACTTC. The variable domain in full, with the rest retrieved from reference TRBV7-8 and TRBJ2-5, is GAGVSQSPRYKVAKRGQDVALRCDPISGHVSLFWYQQALGQGPEFLTYFQNEAQLDKSGLPSDRFFAERPEGSVSTLKIQRTQQEDSAVYLCASSLTGTGAETQYFGPGTRLLVL.

DNA for the CDR3: TGTGCCAGTAGTATAGACGCCGGGGAGGGGCCAGATACGCAGTATTTT. This sequence encodes CASSIDAGEGPDTQYF. The V gene is TRBV19, the J gene TRBJ2-3, with 7 bases aligning to TRBD2. The germline V gene encodes CDR1 LNHDA and CDR2 SQIVND (reference sequence). The CDR3 sequence is 16 residues long. V lost 0 bases and J lost 4; bases outside the gene matches: 7.

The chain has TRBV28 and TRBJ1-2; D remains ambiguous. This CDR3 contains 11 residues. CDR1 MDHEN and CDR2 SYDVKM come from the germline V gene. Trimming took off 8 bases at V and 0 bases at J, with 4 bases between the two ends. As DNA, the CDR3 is TGTGCCAGCTATACTAACTATGGCTACACCTTC. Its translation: CASYTNYGYTF.

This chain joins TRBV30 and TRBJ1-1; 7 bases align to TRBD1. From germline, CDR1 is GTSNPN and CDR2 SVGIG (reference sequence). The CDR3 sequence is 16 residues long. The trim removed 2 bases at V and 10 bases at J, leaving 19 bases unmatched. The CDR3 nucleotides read TGTGCCTGGAGTACATTGGCAGGGGGAAAAAAGGCTGGAGCTTTCTTT. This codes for CAWSTLAGGKKAGAFF.

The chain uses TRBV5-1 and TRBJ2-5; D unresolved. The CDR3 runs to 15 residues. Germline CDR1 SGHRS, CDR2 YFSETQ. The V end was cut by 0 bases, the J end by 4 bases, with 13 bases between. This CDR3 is CASSLVETLIETQYF. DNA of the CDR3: TGCGCCAGCAGCTTGGTAGAAACTCTAATAGAGACCCAGTACTTC.

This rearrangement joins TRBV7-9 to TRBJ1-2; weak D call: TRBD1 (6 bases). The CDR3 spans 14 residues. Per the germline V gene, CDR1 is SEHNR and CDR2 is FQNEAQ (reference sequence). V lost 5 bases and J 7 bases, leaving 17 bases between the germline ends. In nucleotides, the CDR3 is TGTGCCAGCAGCCCGCCCGGCAGGGGCAGTGGCTACACCTTC. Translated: CASSPPGRGSGYTF. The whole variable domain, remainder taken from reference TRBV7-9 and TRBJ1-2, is DTGVSQNPRHKITKRGQNVTFRCDPISEHNRLYWYRQTLGQGPEFLTYFQNEAQLEKSRLLSDRFSAERPKGSFSTLEIQRTEQGDSAMYLCASSPPGRGSGYTFGSGTRLTVV.

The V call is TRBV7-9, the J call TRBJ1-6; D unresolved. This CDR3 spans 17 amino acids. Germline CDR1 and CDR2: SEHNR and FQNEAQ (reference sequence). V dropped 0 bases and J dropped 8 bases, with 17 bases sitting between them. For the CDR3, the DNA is TGTGCCAGCAGCTTAGCGCTCGGCGGACTAGGCGATTCACCCCTCCACTTT. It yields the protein CASSLALGGLGDSPLHF.

The CDR3 sequence is CASSLAQGSNQPQHF. CDR3 in DNA: TGTGCCAGCAGCTTAGCGCAGGGTAGCAATCAGCCCCAGCATTTT. The gene calls are TRBV7-9 and TRBJ1-5; tentative D call: TRBD1 (5 bases). The CDR3 covers 15 residues. Germline values: CDR1 SEHNR, CDR2 FQNEAQ (reference sequence). Trimming pared 0 bases from V and 0 bases from J, leaving 6 bases between.

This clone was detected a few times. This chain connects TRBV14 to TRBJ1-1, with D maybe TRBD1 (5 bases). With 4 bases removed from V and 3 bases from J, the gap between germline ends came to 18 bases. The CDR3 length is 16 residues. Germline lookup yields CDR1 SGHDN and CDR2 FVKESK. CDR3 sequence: CASSPARVGEDTEAFF. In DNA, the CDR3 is TGTGCCAGCAGCCCAGCCAGGGTTGGGGAGGACACTGAAGCTTTCTTT. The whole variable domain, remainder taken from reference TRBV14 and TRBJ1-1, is EAGVTQFPSHSVIEKGQTVTLRCDPISGHDNLYWYRRVMGKEIKFLLHFVKESKQDESGMPNNRFLAERTGGTYSTLKVQPAELEDSGVYFCASSPARVGEDTEAFFGQGTRLTVV.

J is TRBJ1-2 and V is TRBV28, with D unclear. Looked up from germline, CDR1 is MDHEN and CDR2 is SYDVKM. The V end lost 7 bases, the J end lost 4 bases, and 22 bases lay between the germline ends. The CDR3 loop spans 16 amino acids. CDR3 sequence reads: CASTLYTPPTAYGYTF. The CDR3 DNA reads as TGTGCCAGCACCTTATATACCCCGCCGACTGCCTATGGCTACACCTTC.

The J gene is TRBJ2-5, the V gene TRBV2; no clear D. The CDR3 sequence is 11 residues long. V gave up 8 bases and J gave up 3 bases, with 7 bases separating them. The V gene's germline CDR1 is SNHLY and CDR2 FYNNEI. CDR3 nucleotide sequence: TGTGCCAGCGGTCGGGAAGAGACCCAGTACTTC. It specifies CASGREETQYF.

CDR3 region: CASSLTSLAEQFF. Written as DNA, the CDR3 is TGTGCCAGCAGCTTAACTAGTTTGGCTGAGCAGTTCTTC. The gene calls are TRBV7-9 and TRBJ2-1, with a weak D call TRBD2 (5 bases). Trimming cost V 2 bases and J 9 bases, with 11 bases left between them. Germline V CDR1 and CDR2: SEHNR, FQNEAQ (reference sequence). This CDR3 has 13 amino acids.

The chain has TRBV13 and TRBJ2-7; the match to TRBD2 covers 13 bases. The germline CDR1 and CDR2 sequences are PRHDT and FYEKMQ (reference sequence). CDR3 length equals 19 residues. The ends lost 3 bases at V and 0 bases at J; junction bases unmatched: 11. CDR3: CASSLGLAGFGRSSYEQYF. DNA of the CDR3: TGTGCCAGCAGCTTGGGACTAGCGGGATTTGGCCGTAGCTCCTACGAGCAGTACTTC.

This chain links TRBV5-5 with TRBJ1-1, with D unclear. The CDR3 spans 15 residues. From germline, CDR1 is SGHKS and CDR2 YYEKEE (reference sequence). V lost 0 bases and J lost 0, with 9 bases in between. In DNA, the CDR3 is TGTGCCAGCAGCTTGGCGGTGTTAATGAACACTGAAGCTTTCTTT. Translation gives CASSLAVLMNTEAFF.

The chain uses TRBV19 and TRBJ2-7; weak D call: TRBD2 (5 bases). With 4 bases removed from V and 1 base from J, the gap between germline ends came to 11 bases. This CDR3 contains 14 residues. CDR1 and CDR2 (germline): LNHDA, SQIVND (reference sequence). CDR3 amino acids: CASSSERMSYEQYF. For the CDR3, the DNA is TGTGCCAGTAGTAGTGAGCGGATGTCCTACGAGCAGTACTTC.

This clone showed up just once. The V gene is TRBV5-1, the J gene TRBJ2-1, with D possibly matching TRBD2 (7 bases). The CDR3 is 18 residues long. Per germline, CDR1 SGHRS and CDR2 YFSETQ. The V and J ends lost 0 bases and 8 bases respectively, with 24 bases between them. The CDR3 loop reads CASSLAGEGGPGDDEQFF. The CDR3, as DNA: TGCGCCAGCAGCTTGGCTGGGGAGGGGGGCCCAGGGGACGATGAGCAGTTCTTC.

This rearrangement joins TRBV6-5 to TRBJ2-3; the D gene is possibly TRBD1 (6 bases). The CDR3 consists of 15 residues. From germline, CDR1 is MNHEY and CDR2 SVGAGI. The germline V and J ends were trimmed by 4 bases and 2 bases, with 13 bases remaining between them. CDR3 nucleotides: TGTGCCAGCAGTTCCTATGGGGGCTACACAGATACGCAGTATTTT. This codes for CASSSYGGYTDTQYF.

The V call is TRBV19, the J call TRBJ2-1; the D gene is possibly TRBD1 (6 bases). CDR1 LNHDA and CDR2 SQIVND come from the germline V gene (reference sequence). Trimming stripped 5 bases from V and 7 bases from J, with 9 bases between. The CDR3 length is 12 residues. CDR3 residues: CASSHRVNEQFF. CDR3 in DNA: TGTGCCAGTAGTCACAGGGTGAATGAGCAGTTCTTC. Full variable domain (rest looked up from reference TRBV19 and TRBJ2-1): DGGITQSPKYLFRKEGQNVTLSCEQNLNHDAMYWYRQDPGQGLRLIYYSQIVNDFQKGDIAEGYSVSREKKESFPLTVTSAQKNPTAFYLCASSHRVNEQFFGPGTRLTVL.

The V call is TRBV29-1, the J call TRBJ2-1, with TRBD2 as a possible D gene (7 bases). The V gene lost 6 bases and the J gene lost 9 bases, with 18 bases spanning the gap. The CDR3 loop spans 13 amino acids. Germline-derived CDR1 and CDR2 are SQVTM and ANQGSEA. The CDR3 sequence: CSVGGGSLGEQFF. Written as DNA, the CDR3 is TGCAGCGTGGGGGGCGGGAGTTTGGGTGAGCAGTTCTTC.

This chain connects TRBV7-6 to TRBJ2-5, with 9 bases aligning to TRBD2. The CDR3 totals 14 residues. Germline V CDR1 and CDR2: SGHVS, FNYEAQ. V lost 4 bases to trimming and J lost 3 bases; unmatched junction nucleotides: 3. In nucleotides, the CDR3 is TGTGCCAGCAGCTGGCTAGCGGGGAAAGAGACCCAGTACTTC. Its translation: CASSWLAGKETQYF.